These 25 T cell receptor beta chains came from one sample sequenced in a study. Each CDR3 protein gets one entry after TCRdb re-called the RT-PCR reads with MiXCR. The data show approximately 720,000 distinct CDR3 sequences, 12% to 15% seen once. Sequenced: memory CD4+ T cells from blood. The receptors were gathered from a female donor in good health, serving as a healthy control.

This clonotype came up many times. The chain has TRBV10-3 and TRBJ1-2; 8 bases map to TRBD1. V dropped 4 bases and J dropped 3; count of bases not matched to a gene: 4. The CDR3 is 14 amino acids. Germline V gene data show CDR1 as ENHRY and CDR2 as SYGVKD. The CDR3 here is CAISGSTGDYGYTF. The CDR3 region has the DNA TGTGCCATCAGTGGATCGACAGGGGACTATGGCTACACCTTC.

This chain uses TRBV7-2 with TRBJ1-4, with D perhaps TRBD1 (6 bases). CDR1 and CDR2 (germline): SGHTA, FQGNSA. Trimming removed 2 bases at V and 8 bases at J, with 15 bases between. The CDR3 contains 15 residues. The CDR3 sequence: CASSLLRRGGEKLFF. DNA of the CDR3: TGTGCCAGCAGCTTATTGCGCAGGGGAGGGGAAAAACTGTTTTTT.

This rearrangement joins TRBV10-3 to TRBJ2-7; 8 nucleotides match TRBD1. Trimming removed 5 bases from V and 5 bases from J; junction bases left unmatched: 2. This CDR3 has 12 residues. CDR1 ENHRY and CDR2 SYGVKD come from the germline V gene. This CDR3 reads CAISSGGDEQYF. Here the CDR3 DNA reads TGTGCCATCAGTTCAGGGGGCGACGAGCAGTACTTC.

The J gene is TRBJ1-2, the V gene TRBV3-1, with D uncertain. CDR1 LGHDT and CDR2 YNNKEL come from the germline V gene (reference sequence). The CDR3 is 15 residues long. V was trimmed by 4 bases and J by 4 bases, leaving 16 bases between them. The CDR3 DNA is TGTGCCAGCAGCCGCGGTGGACCGGAGATCTATGGCTACACCTTC. This sequence encodes CASSRGGPEIYGYTF.

In this sample, this clonotype turned up a few times. The chain is built from TRBV6-5 and TRBJ2-5; 9 bases map to TRBD2. The V and J ends lost 6 bases and 5 bases, in that order; junction bases with no gene match: 10. Germline V gives CDR1 MNHEY, CDR2 SVGAGI. The CDR3 has 15 amino acids. The CDR3 DNA reads as TGTGCCAGCAGCTCTAGTAGGCTAGCGGGGGAGACCCAGTACTTC. Amino acid sequence: CASSSSRLAGETQYF.

This clonotype showed up just a few times. The chain combines TRBV27 with TRBJ2-1, with 11 bases that match TRBD2. Germline CDR1 reads MNHEY; CDR2 reads SMNVEV (reference sequence). The CDR3 is made up of 15 amino acids. V lost 3 bases to trimming and J lost 9 bases; unmatched junction nucleotides: 7. The CDR3 DNA sequence: TGTGCCAGCAGTTTTATCGTAGCGGGAGGGCTTGAGCAGTTCTTC. Translating it yields CASSFIVAGGLEQFF.

In nucleotides, the CDR3 is TGTGCCAGCAGTTTACGATCGCCAGGGGGCAAGACTGAAGCTTTCTTT. Protein product: CASSLRSPGGKTEAFF. This chain uses TRBV27 with TRBJ1-1, with TRBD1 matching over 8 bases. J gave up 5 bases and V 2 bases, and 10 bases lay outside the gene matches. Germline values: CDR1 MNHEY, CDR2 SMNVEV (reference sequence). This CDR3 spans 16 amino acids.

J is TRBJ1-5 and V is TRBV30, with D tentatively TRBD1 (5 bases). The CDR3 is 16 residues long. Germline lookup yields CDR1 GTSNPN and CDR2 SVGIG (reference sequence). With 0 bases removed from V and 1 base from J, the gap between germline ends came to 13 bases. The chain's CDR3 is CAWSVGRLTSNQPQHF. In DNA, the CDR3 is TGTGCCTGGAGTGTGGGGCGGCTCACGAGCAATCAGCCCCAGCATTTT.

In this sample, this clonotype turned up many times. V usage is TRBV20-1 and J usage is TRBJ2-3, with a weak D call TRBD2 (5 bases). CDR1 is DFQATT and CDR2 is SNEGSKA in the germline V gene (reference sequence). V lost 3 bases and J 4 bases, leaving 17 bases between the germline ends. The CDR3 contains 15 residues. In DNA form, the CDR3 reads TGCAGTGCTAGGCCGTTGGGAGTGGTGCCAGATACGCAGTATTTT. Translated: CSARPLGVVPDTQYF.

This clonotype has more than one count but fewer than ten. The chain carries TRBV12-3 or TRBV12-4 and TRBJ1-1; TRBD1 agrees at 8 bases. Unmatched junction bases numbered 5, after V lost 5 bases and J lost 3 bases. This CDR3 has 14 residues. The CDR3: CASSPTGAYTEAFF. DNA for the CDR3: TGTGCCAGCAGTCCGACAGGGGCTTACACTGAAGCTTTCTTT.

This chain uses TRBV27 with TRBJ2-1; D is ambiguous. CDR1 MNHEY and CDR2 SMNVEV come from the germline V gene (reference sequence). V shed 2 bases and J shed 0 bases, with 14 bases lying between them. The CDR3 is 17 residues long. The CDR3 protein is CASSLRVYQSSYNEQFF. The CDR3, as DNA: TGTGCCAGCAGTTTAAGGGTATACCAAAGCTCCTACAATGAGCAGTTCTTC.

This chain uses TRBV25-1 with TRBJ1-4, with a tentative D call TRBD1 (6 bases). Germline assignment: CDR1 MGHDK and CDR2 SYGVNS. Trimming shortened V by 1 base and J by 8 bases, and 17 bases separated the two germline ends. CDR3 size: 16 residues. The CDR3 DNA sequence: TGTGCCAGCAGTGAATTGGGGGGGCTGGGGCACGAAAAACTGTTTTTT. Translation gives CASSELGGLGHEKLFF.

This clonotype showed up just a few times. J is TRBJ1-6 and V is TRBV6-5; tentative D call: TRBD1 (5 bases). The V end lost 6 bases, the J end lost 8 bases, and 20 bases lay between the germline ends. The CDR3 has 16 residues. Germline V gene sequence: CDR1 MNHEY, CDR2 SVGAGI. The CDR3 nucleotides are TGTGCCAGCAGGTCTCACCCCCGGGACTCATATTCACCCCTCCACTTT. Amino acids: CASRSHPRDSYSPLHF.

This clonotype was picked up a small number of times. The chain uses TRBV11-2 and TRBJ1-5; possible D gene TRBD1, 6 bases. The CDR3 spans 14 residues. V lost 4 bases and J 3 bases, leaving 10 bases between the germline ends. Germline V CDR1 and CDR2: SGHAT, FQNNGV. CDR3 DNA sequence: TGTGCCAGCAGCTCACAGGGACTCAATCAGCCCCAGCATTTT. The encoded protein is CASSSQGLNQPQHF.

This chain uses TRBV28 with TRBJ2-7; tentative D call: TRBD1 (6 bases). CDR3 size: 13 residues. Germline CDR1 reads MDHEN; CDR2 reads SYDVKM. The V end lost 1 base, the J end lost 7 bases, and 11 bases lay between the germline ends. CDR3 in amino acids: CASSLFQGKEQYF. The DNA of the CDR3 is TGTGCCAGCAGTTTATTCCAGGGGAAGGAGCAGTACTTC.

In its sample, this clonotype was seen a few times. The gene calls are TRBV7-3 and TRBJ2-2; 7 nucleotides match TRBD1. Germline V CDR1 and CDR2: SGHTA, FQGTGA. The CDR3 sequence is 18 residues long. Germline trimming cut 5 bases from V and 4 bases from J; bases unmatched to any gene: 16. CDR3 loop: CASSPSSYGAGGTGELFF. The DNA for the CDR3 is TGTGCCAGCAGCCCCTCCTCTTATGGGGCAGGGGGCACCGGGGAGCTGTTTTTT.

This clonotype occurred many times. The V gene is TRBV20-1, the J gene TRBJ2-7; TRBD2 matches at 10 bases. Trimming removed 6 bases from V and 4 bases from J; junction bases left unmatched: 9. In germline, CDR1 is DFQATT, CDR2 SNEGSKA (reference sequence). This CDR3 is 14 amino acids long. The CDR3 DNA is TGCAGTGCCCAACCGGCTAGCGGGAGTTACGAGCAGTACTTC. This translates into CSAQPASGSYEQYF.

The chain couples TRBV11-2 to TRBJ2-1; D is possibly TRBD1 or TRBD2 (5 bases each). V lost 6 bases to trimming and J lost 4 bases, with 19 bases between them. The CDR3 consists of 16 residues. The germline V gene encodes CDR1 SGHAT and CDR2 FQNNGV. Written as DNA, the CDR3 is TGTGCCAGCAGTCAAGATACCGGGACGCTATACAATGAGCAGTTCTTC. It codes for CASSQDTGTLYNEQFF.

The chain employs TRBV6-5 and TRBJ2-1, with a weak D call TRBD2 (5 bases). The germline gives CDR1 MNHEY, CDR2 SVGAGI. The germline V and J ends were trimmed by 0 bases and 7 bases, with 16 bases remaining between them. This CDR3 spans 16 amino acids. The CDR3 is CASSYSIIASGNEQFF. CDR3 nucleotide sequence: TGTGCCAGCAGTTACTCGATAATCGCCTCGGGGAATGAGCAGTTCTTC.

This rearrangement joins TRBV12-3 or TRBV12-4 to TRBJ2-1, with 9 bases aligning to TRBD2. CDR3 length: 18 amino acids. Trimming took 3 bases from V and 7 from J; bases not matched to a gene: 16. CDR3 sequence (DNA): TGTGCCAGCAGTTTTGGCCGGGGCGCGGGAGGGATGTGGAATGAGCAGTTCTTC. Protein: CASSFGRGAGGMWNEQFF.

This clonotype was recorded at least ten times. The chain has TRBV29-1 and TRBJ2-1; weak D call: TRBD1 (5 bases). This CDR3 has 13 residues. Looked up from germline, CDR1 is SQVTM and CDR2 is ANQGSEA. The V end was cut by 7 bases, the J end by 4 bases, with 14 bases between. The CDR3 is CSGSDSQYNEQFF. The CDR3 DNA reads as TGCAGCGGATCTGACAGTCAATACAATGAGCAGTTCTTC.

This clonotype has a count of ten or more. The rearrangement uses TRBV4-1 and TRBJ2-5; D is unresolved. From germline, CDR1 is MGHRA and CDR2 YSYEKL. V was clipped by 0 bases and J by 3 bases, with 11 bases between them. This CDR3 spans 15 amino acids. The DNA for the CDR3 is TGCGCCAGCAGCCAAGATGATCACCGAAAAGAGACCCAGTACTTC. Translated: CASSQDDHRKETQYF.

This clonotype has only a few counts. DNA for the CDR3: TGCGCCAGCAGCTTGGCCGCGGGTGGCGAAAAACTGTTTTTT. This translates into CASSLAAGGEKLFF. The chain has TRBV5-1 and TRBJ1-4; D remains unclear. Trimming removed 0 bases from V and 8 bases from J, with 11 bases in between. The CDR3 totals 14 residues. Germline CDR1 is SGHRS and CDR2 is YFSETQ.

In its sample, this clonotype was seen a few times. The chain links TRBV4-2 to TRBJ2-5, with no clear D. Germline V gene lookup returns CDR1 LGHNA and CDR2 YNFKEQ. Trimming removed 0 bases from V and 9 bases from J, with 8 bases in between. This CDR3 has 12 amino acids. DNA for the CDR3: TGTGCCAGCAGCCAAGATACGGAGCCCCAGTACTTC. Its protein is CASSQDTEPQYF.

Ten or more counts support this clonotype. The chain carries TRBV20-1 and TRBJ2-1; D not certain. The CDR3 covers 10 residues. The ends were cut back, 6 bases at V and 8 bases at J, with 8 bases in the middle. The germline V gene has CDR1 DFQATT and CDR2 SNEGSKA (reference sequence). The CDR3 nucleotides are TGCAGTGCCCTCATGGATGAGCAGTTCTTC. It specifies CSALMDEQFF.